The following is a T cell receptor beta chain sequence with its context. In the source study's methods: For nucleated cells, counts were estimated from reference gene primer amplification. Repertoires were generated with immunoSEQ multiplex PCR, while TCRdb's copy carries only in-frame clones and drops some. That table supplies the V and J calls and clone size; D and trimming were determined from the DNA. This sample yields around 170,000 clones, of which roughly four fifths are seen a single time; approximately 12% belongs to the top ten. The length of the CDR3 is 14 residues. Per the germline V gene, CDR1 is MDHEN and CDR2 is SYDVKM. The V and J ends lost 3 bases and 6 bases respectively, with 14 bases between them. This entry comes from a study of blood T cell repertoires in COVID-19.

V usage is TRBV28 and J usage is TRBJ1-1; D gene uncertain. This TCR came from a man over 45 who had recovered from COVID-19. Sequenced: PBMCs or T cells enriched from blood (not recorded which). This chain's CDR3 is CASSFGSRRSEAFF. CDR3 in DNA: TGTGCCAGCAGTTTTGGGTCGAGGCGGTCTGAAGCTTTCTTT. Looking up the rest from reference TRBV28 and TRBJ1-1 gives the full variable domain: DVKVTQSSRYLVKRTGEKVFLECVQDMDHENMFWYRQDPGLGLRLIYFSYDVKMKEKGDIPEGYSVSREKKERFSLILESASTNQTSMYLCASSFGSRRSEAFFGQGTRLTVV.